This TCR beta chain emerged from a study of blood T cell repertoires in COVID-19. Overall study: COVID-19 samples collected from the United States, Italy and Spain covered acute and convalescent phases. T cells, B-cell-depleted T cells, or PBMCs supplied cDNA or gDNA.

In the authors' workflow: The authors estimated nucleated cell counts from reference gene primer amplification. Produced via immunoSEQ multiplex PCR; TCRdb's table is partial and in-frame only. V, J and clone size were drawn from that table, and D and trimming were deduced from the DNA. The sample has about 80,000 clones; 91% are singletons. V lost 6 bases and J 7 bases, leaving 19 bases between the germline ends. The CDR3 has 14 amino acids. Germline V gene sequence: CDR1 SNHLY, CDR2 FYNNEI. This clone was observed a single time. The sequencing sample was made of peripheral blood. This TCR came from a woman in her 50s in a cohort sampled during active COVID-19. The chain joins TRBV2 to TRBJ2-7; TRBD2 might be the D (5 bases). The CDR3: CASSGRATVREQYF. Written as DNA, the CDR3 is TGTGCCAGCAGCGGGCGGGCCACTGTGCGGGAGCAGTACTTC.